These T cell receptor beta chains were read from a single sample in a study of PD-L1 blockade in urothelial cancer. TCRdb's table, derived via immunoSEQ multiplex PCR, lists solely in-frame clones and lacks some. This sample has about 69,000 clones; roughly nine tenths occur once, and the top ten carry 3.4%. Specimen: PBMCs, collected around atezolizumab (anti-PD-L1) treatment. All receptors derive from a man in his sixties with urothelial cancer. CDR3s include the opening cysteine and the closing phenylalanine or tryptophan. The D gene is left open where the match is weak. Part of the rows lack a size; the others show once, few, many or a class for expanded clones.

D,V,J,size,DNA,CDR3
TRBD1,TRBV19,TRBJ1-1,-,TGTGCCAGTACCCCCGACAGGGGGCGAGGGAACACTGAAGCTTTCTTT,CASTPDRGRGNTEAFF
-,TRBV7-3,TRBJ2-3,once,TGTGCCAGCAGCCCCGGTGGTAGTTTCTTAGATACGCAGTATTTT,CASSPGGSFLDTQYF
TRBD1,TRBV9,TRBJ2-2,-,TGTGCCAGCAGGGAATATACAGGGGTTTGGACCGGGGAGCTGTTTTTT,CASREYTGVWTGELFF
TRBD1,TRBV19,TRBJ1-5,-,TGTGCCAGTAGTAGTCCCGGGGCAGGGGGCGTCAGCAATCAGCCCCAGCATTTT,CASSSPGAGGVSNQPQHF
TRBD1,TRBV30,TRBJ1-2,-,TGTGCCTGGAGTGTAGGCTTTAGGGACAGTAATGGCTACACCTTC,CAWSVGFRDSNGYTF
-,TRBV5-1,TRBJ1-6,-,TGCGCCAGCAGCCCCTTAACTCAAGATTCACCCCTCCACTTT,CASSPLTQDSPLHF
-,TRBV11-2,TRBJ2-2,-,TGTGCCAGCAGCTTAGAAGGGGCGAACGGGGAGCTGTTTTTT,CASSLEGANGELFF
-,TRBV2,TRBJ1-2,-,TGTGCCAGCAGTTACGAACAGGGCCACAACTATGGCTACACCTTC,CASSYEQGHNYGYTF
TRBD1,TRBV5-1,TRBJ2-3,-,TGCGCCAGCAGCCTTGGGACAGGGGTCACAGATACGCAGTATTTT,CASSLGTGVTDTQYF
-,TRBV9,TRBJ1-2,-,TGTGCCAGCAGCCCGACTATGGGGGCGTACGGCTATGGCTACACCTTC,CASSPTMGAYGYGYTF
TRBD1,TRBV6-6,TRBJ1-1,-,TGTGCCAGCAGTTCACAGGGGGTTTCGAACACTGAAGCTTTCTTT,CASSSQGVSNTEAFF
TRBD2,TRBV6-5,TRBJ2-2,-,TGTGCCAGCAGTTCCGGGGGGGCCGGGACCGGGGAGCTGTTTTTT,CASSSGGAGTGELFF
-,TRBV5-1,TRBJ2-7,-,TGCGCCAGCAGCTTGGGACAGGACCCCTACGAGCAGTACTTC,CASSLGQDPYEQYF
-,TRBV6-1,TRBJ1-5,-,TGTGCCAGCAGTGAAGGGGCAGGGATGGGCAATCAGCCCCAGCATTTT,CASSEGAGMGNQPQHF
TRBD2,TRBV7-2,TRBJ2-3,-,TGTGCCAGCAGCTCTCATCCTAGCGGGGGCACAGATACGCAGTATTTT,CASSSHPSGGTDTQYF
TRBD1,TRBV5-4,TRBJ1-6,-,TGTGCCAGCAGCCTCATCCCCGGGACAGGGGGATCACCCCTCCACTTT,CASSLIPGTGGSPLHF
-,TRBV7-9,TRBJ1-1,few,TGTGCCAGCAGCTTACAGACAGGGAACACTGAAGCTTTCTTT,CASSLQTGNTEAFF
TRBD1,TRBV18,TRBJ1-5,-,TGTGCCAGCTCACCGGAGGGACAGGACAATCAGCCCCAGCATTTT,CASSPEGQDNQPQHF
TRBD2,TRBV11-2,TRBJ2-7,-,TGTGCCAGCAGCGAGGGGACTAGCGGGGGGTACGAGCAGTACTTC,CASSEGTSGGYEQYF
TRBD2,TRBV13,TRBJ2-1,-,TGTGCCAGCAGCTTAGGAAGAGGACTAGCGGGAGCTCTGTACAATGAGCAGTTCTTC,CASSLGRGLAGALYNEQFF
TRBD2,TRBV5-1,TRBJ2-2,-,TGCGCCAGCAGCATCGACGGGGGGACCGGGGAGCTGTTTTTT,CASSIDGGTGELFF
TRBD2,TRBV18,TRBJ2-3,-,TGTGCCAGCTCACCCACCGGGGGGAGCACAGATACGCAGTATTTT,CASSPTGGSTDTQYF
-,TRBV11-2,TRBJ1-2,-,TGTGCCAGCAGCTTAGGGGAGGGGCGGCATGGCTACACCTTC,CASSLGEGRHGYTF
-,TRBV6-5,TRBJ2-5,once,TGTGCCAGCAGTGACTACAGGGCGGCAGAGACCCAGTACTTC,CASSDYRAAETQYF
TRBD1,TRBV9,TRBJ1-2,-,TGTGCCAGCAGCGGCGAGGGGGCCACCTATGGCTACACCTTC,CASSGEGATYGYTF
TRBD1,TRBV7-2,TRBJ1-2,-,TGTGCCAGCAGCCCTGCGACAGGGGCCAACTATGGCTACACCTTC,CASSPATGANYGYTF
TRBD2,TRBV5-1,TRBJ2-3,-,TGCGCCAGCAGCCGGGGGGTCCAGACCGAGACAGATACGCAGTATTTT,CASSRGVQTETDTQYF
-,TRBV21-1,TRBJ1-5,-,TGTGCCAGCAGCAATAGGGGGACAGGCCTTTATAGCAATCAGCCCCAGCATTTT,CASSNRGTGLYSNQPQHF
-,TRBV18,TRBJ1-2,-,TGTGCCAGCTCCGAGAGCCAACTAAACTATGGCTACACCTTC,CASSESQLNYGYTF
-,TRBV11-2,TRBJ2-7,-,TGTGCCAGCAGCGCCCTTTCAGGGCAGATGAGCTCCTACGAGCAGTACTTC,CASSALSGQMSSYEQYF
TRBD2,TRBV19,TRBJ2-2,-,TGTGCCAGTAGTTTGTGGGAGGGCTCCAACGGGGAGCTGTTTTTT,CASSLWEGSNGELFF
TRBD1,TRBV2,TRBJ1-4,few,TGTGCCAGCAGCGACCATCCATGGGCCACGGACAGGGAGGCAAAACTGTTTTTT,CASSDHPWATDREAKLFF
TRBD2,TRBV2,TRBJ2-7,-,TGTGCCGGACAACTAGCGGGGCGGGACGAGCAGTACTTC,CAGQLAGRDEQYF
-,TRBV5-6,TRBJ2-3,few,TGTGCCAGCAGCTTGGGGCAGGCAGATACGCAGTATTTT,CASSLGQADTQYF